The rows below give T cell receptor beta chains drawn from one sample of a study of T cell repertoires in cytomegalovirus infection. No cognate antigen is known for these TCRs. TCRdb reprocessed the reads with MiXCR, giving one entry per CDR3 protein. The sample holds about 360,000 distinct CDR3 sequences, about 35% seen once. The material was cultured PBMCs, obtained from culture after CMV antigen stimulation. Receptor source: a human donor in good health (CMV status not recorded). Some clones in this sample may be carry-over from other donors' samples. CDR3s leave out the opening cysteine and the closing phenylalanine or tryptophan.

V: TRBV6-5; J: TRBJ2-2; CDR3: AAQQGVASGELF
V: TRBV6-6; J: TRBJ2-7; CDR3: ASSPGPNPYEQY
V: TRBV6-8; J: TRBJ1-1; CDR3: ASITRGNTEAF
V: TRBV6-1; J: TRBJ2-7; CDR3: ASRAGTLTEQY
V: TRBV6-2/TRBV6-3; J: TRBJ2-1; CDR3: ASSYLRDRASSYNEQF
V: TRBV12-3/TRBV12-4; J: TRBJ1-4; CDR3: ASSFDGENEKLF
V: TRBV6-6; J: TRBJ2-1; CDR3: ASRDAGQGSYNEQF
V: TRBV5-4; J: TRBJ2-4; CDR3: ASSPAGTSYPNKNIQY
V: TRBV7-2; J: TRBJ2-1; CDR3: ASSFISSEQF
V: TRBV11-2; J: TRBJ2-1; CDR3: ASSPTRTLKADGQF
V: TRBV4-1; J: TRBJ2-3; CDR3: ASSQDRGAFTDTQY
V: TRBV11-3; J: TRBJ1-1; CDR3: ASSLEIQDTEAF
V: TRBV28; J: TRBJ2-1; CDR3: ASSLSWDRGHEQF
V: TRBV29-1; J: TRBJ1-2; CDR3: SVAGGAYGYT
V: TRBV7-2; J: TRBJ2-1; CDR3: ASSLVAVSDNEQF
V: TRBV28; J: TRBJ2-3; CDR3: ASSFRGLSTDTQY
V: TRBV4-1; J: TRBJ2-3; CDR3: ASSRENPGQGTDTQY
V: TRBV7-8; J: TRBJ1-2; CDR3: ASSLAKGRLEDYGYT
V: TRBV12-3/TRBV12-4; J: TRBJ2-7; CDR3: ASLPPASYEQY
V: TRBV7-9; J: TRBJ1-1; CDR3: ASSLADSVLAEAF
V: TRBV7-2; J: TRBJ2-5; CDR3: ASSLRREETQY
V: TRBV29-1; J: TRBJ2-5; CDR3: SAGQAMETQY
V: TRBV6-1; J: TRBJ2-7; CDR3: ASSRPLEQY
V: TRBV7-2; J: TRBJ1-1; CDR3: ASSAGQGFNTEAF
V: TRBV19; J: TRBJ2-1; CDR3: ASSLSGPDYNEQF
V: TRBV18; J: TRBJ2-3; CDR3: ASSPFDLGTRTDTQY
V: TRBV4-1; J: TRBJ2-7; CDR3: ASSQESRVGEQY
V: TRBV12-3/TRBV12-4; J: TRBJ1-1; CDR3: ASSLPQLKAF
V: TRBV7-3; J: TRBJ2-6; CDR3: ASSLGAISGANVLT
V: TRBV29-1; J: TRBJ2-1; CDR3: SVGAESYNEQF
V: TRBV28; J: TRBJ2-1; CDR3: ASSFRPMWAMGNNEQF
V: TRBV7-8; J: TRBJ1-3; CDR3: ASSLPWEAGNTIY
V: TRBV15; J: TRBJ2-2; CDR3: ATSRDKGTSGRGSGELF
V: TRBV12-3/TRBV12-4; J: TRBJ2-1; CDR3: ASRGLGGYNEQF
V: TRBV6-2/TRBV6-3; J: TRBJ1-4; CDR3: ASSSQQGGGEKLF
V: TRBV7-2; J: TRBJ2-4; CDR3: ASSPGGRSNIQY
V: TRBV6-1; J: TRBJ2-3; CDR3: ASSGVWIVTDTQY
V: TRBV7-8; J: TRBJ1-1; CDR3: ASSLIRNSNTEAF
V: TRBV7-2; J: TRBJ2-7; CDR3: ATGWEGRYEQY
V: TRBV7-8; J: TRBJ2-2; CDR3: ASSLTGLVTGELF
V: TRBV4-3; J: TRBJ2-2; CDR3: ASSQGASGSWANTGELF
V: TRBV5-8; J: TRBJ2-7; CDR3: ASSSGPGYEQY
V: TRBV20-1; J: TRBJ2-5; CDR3: SASLRGGLETQY
V: TRBV6-6; J: TRBJ2-1; CDR3: ASSYSGAGSYNEQF
V: TRBV7-8; J: TRBJ1-3; CDR3: ASSFFSAARSGNTIY
V: TRBV7-3; J: TRBJ2-3; CDR3: ASSDGTGGLGDTQY
V: TRBV5-1; J: TRBJ2-1; CDR3: ASGDYNEQF
V: TRBV5-4; J: TRBJ2-1; CDR3: ASSHKGLADNEQF
V: TRBV4-1; J: TRBJ1-6; CDR3: ASSPTGTGIGDSPLH
V: TRBV4-2; J: TRBJ2-3; CDR3: ASSQDWTSDTQY
V: TRBV20-1; J: TRBJ2-1; CDR3: SARAAGLAGWTPRGNEQF
V: TRBV4-1; J: TRBJ2-1; CDR3: ASSQDPFPTGTTYNEQF
V: TRBV20-1; J: TRBJ2-7; CDR3: SAPKSGSSYEQY
V: TRBV4-2; J: TRBJ2-7; CDR3: ASSQFLAGDYEQY
V: TRBV6-2/TRBV6-3; J: TRBJ2-7; CDR3: ASSYEDEQY
V: TRBV27; J: TRBJ2-1; CDR3: ASSLSSGNNYNEQF
V: TRBV5-5; J: TRBJ2-1; CDR3: ASSRDGQSNEQF
V: TRBV27; J: TRBJ2-1; CDR3: ASSFSGLGNEQF
V: TRBV7-6; J: TRBJ2-1; CDR3: ASSPQTSGRANEQF
V: TRBV29-1; J: TRBJ2-2; CDR3: SVGAGTSGTGELF